These 19 T cell receptor beta chains originate from one sample sequenced in a study of shared clonotypes between healthy human individuals. This table comes from immunoSEQ multiplex PCR, and its TCRdb copy is limited to in-frame clones, with some not included. The table has approximately 2.1 million clones, approximately 93% seen once. Sequenced material: naive CD4+ T cells from PBMCs. As for subset: CD45RA+ positively selected. The receptors stem from a man between 18 and 29 years old in good health. Some clones in this sample may be carry-over from other donors' samples.

This clone is a singleton in its sample. V and J are TRBV11-3 and TRBJ2-2; D remains ambiguous. Germline lookup yields CDR1 SGHNT and CDR2 YENEEA. The CDR3 length is 13 residues. V was clipped by 3 bases and J by 1 base, with 3 bases between them. DNA of the CDR3: TGTGCCAGCAGCTTTGGGAACACCGGGGAGCTGTTTTTT. This codes for CASSFGNTGELFF.

The chain has TRBV6-5 and TRBJ2-7; D possibly corresponds to TRBD1 (6 bases). V lost 2 bases to trimming and J lost 1 base, with 12 bases between them. The length of the CDR3 is 15 residues. The germline CDR1 and CDR2 sequences are MNHEY and SVGAGI. The CDR3 region is CASSYGRGLSYEQYF. In nucleotides, the CDR3 is TGTGCCAGCAGTTACGGCAGGGGATTGTCCTACGAGCAGTACTTC.

The V call is TRBV5-1, the J call TRBJ2-5; D may be TRBD2 (6 bases). V lost 4 bases and J lost 5, with 21 bases in between. The CDR3 contains 16 residues. Germline CDR1 and CDR2: SGHRS and YFSETQ. DNA for the CDR3: TGCGCCAGCAGCCTGAGGGGTGGGGGGACGGAGGAGACCCAGTACTTC. Residues: CASSLRGGGTEETQYF.

The chain has TRBV18 and TRBJ1-1; D unclear. V shed 3 bases and J shed 1 base, with 15 bases lying between them. CDR3 length: 16 amino acids. The germline V gene encodes CDR1 KGHSH and CDR2 LQKENI. CDR3 region: CASSPRHGEGNTEAFF. In DNA form, the CDR3 reads TGTGCCAGCTCACCCCGACATGGCGAGGGGAACACTGAAGCTTTCTTT.

On this clone: The junction does not match germline at one end; this may be a read error. The gene calls are TRBV29-1 and TRBJ1-1; TRBD1 is a possible D gene (6 bases). The CDR3 has 12 amino acids. Germline-derived CDR1 and CDR2 are SQVTM and ANQGSEA. The CDR3 region is CSVGTANTETFF. CDR3 nucleotide sequence: TGCAGCGTTGGGACAGCGAACACTGAAACTTTCTTT.

The V gene is TRBV9, the J gene TRBJ2-3; 10 positions agree with TRBD2. Unmatched junction bases numbered 7, after V lost 0 bases and J lost 9 bases. Germline CDR1 is SGDLS and CDR2 is YYNGEE. This CDR3 has 15 amino acids. The CDR3 loop is CASSVEASSGSTQYF. DNA for the CDR3: TGTGCCAGCAGCGTAGAAGCTTCTAGCGGGAGCACGCAGTATTTT.

The chain uses TRBV7-6 and TRBJ1-1, with D maybe TRBD1 (5 bases). The V end lost 3 bases, the J end lost 5 bases, and 10 bases lay between the germline ends. CDR3 length: 13 residues. Germline assignment: CDR1 SGHVS and CDR2 FNYEAQ. This CDR3 is CASSFREDTEAFF. The DNA for the CDR3 is TGTGCCAGCAGCTTCAGGGAGGATACTGAAGCTTTCTTT. Filled out from reference TRBV7-6 and TRBJ1-1, the complete variable domain reads GAGVSQSPRYKVTKRGQDVALRCDPISGHVSLYWYRQALGQGPEFLTYFNYEAQQDKSGLPNDRFSAERPEGSISTLTIQRTEQRDSAMYRCASSFREDTEAFFGQGTRLTVV.

The chain joins TRBV5-6 to TRBJ1-2, with a tentative D call TRBD1 (5 bases). CDR1 and CDR2 from the germline V gene are SGHDT and YYEEEE. Trimming took 3 bases from V and 1 from J, leaving 13 bases between them. CDR3 length: 15 residues. CDR3 in DNA: TGTGCCAGCAGCTCAGGGCCCGGGGTTAACTATGGCTACACCTTC. Its translation: CASSSGPGVNYGYTF.

This clone appeared a single time. The J gene is TRBJ2-3, the V gene TRBV7-3; D is uncertain. Germline CDR1 is SGHTA and CDR2 is FQGTGA. The length of the CDR3 is 12 residues. Trimming shortened V by 5 bases and J by 2 bases, and 5 bases separated the two germline ends. CDR3 sequence: CASSQYTDTQYF. CDR3 nucleotide sequence: TGTGCCAGCAGCCAATACACAGATACGCAGTATTTT.

This chain links TRBV7-8 with TRBJ2-5; the match to TRBD2 covers 8 bases. The ends lost 0 bases at V and 4 bases at J; junction bases unmatched: 1. In germline, CDR1 is SGHVS, CDR2 FQNEAQ. This CDR3 has 14 amino acids. The CDR3 loop reads CASSLAAGGETQYF. The DNA of the CDR3 is TGTGCCAGCAGCTTAGCGGCGGGAGGAGAGACCCAGTACTTC.

In regard to this clone: The same CDR3 is also encoded by other DNA sequences in this sample. V usage is TRBV5-1 and J usage is TRBJ1-5; D not resolved. The CDR3 is 15 amino acids. V lost 1 base to trimming and J lost 0 bases, with 8 bases between them. Germline V gene data show CDR1 as SGHRS and CDR2 as YFSETQ. CDR3 protein: CASSLSGLSNQPQHF. In DNA, the CDR3 is TGCGCCAGCAGCTTGTCAGGACTTAGCAATCAGCCCCAGCATTTT.

V is TRBV4-1 and J is TRBJ1-3; no clear D. Trimming left V 0 bases short and J 0 bases short, with 15 bases between. CDR3 length equals 18 residues. In germline, CDR1 is MGHRA, CDR2 YSYEKL. CDR3 sequence reads: CASSQDGWRQSSGNTIYF. The CDR3 DNA reads as TGCGCCAGCAGCCAAGATGGATGGAGGCAGTCCTCTGGAAACACCATATATTTT.

This clone has more than one count but fewer than ten. The identical CDR3 is also encoded by other nucleotide sequences in the sample. This chain links TRBV28 with TRBJ2-3; D is ambiguous. There are 11 residues in the CDR3. The germline V gene has CDR1 MDHEN and CDR2 SYDVKM. Trimming shortened V by 3 bases and J by 6 bases, and 4 bases separated the two germline ends. CDR3 amino acids: CASSFEDTQYF. DNA of the CDR3: TGTGCCAGCAGTTTTGAGGATACGCAGTATTTT.

The V call is TRBV6-1, the J call TRBJ1-1; no firm D call. CDR3 size: 15 residues. From germline, CDR1 is MNHNS and CDR2 SASEGT. Deletions cut 0 bases from V and 8 bases from J, with 16 bases between. The CDR3 coding sequence is TGTGCCAGCAGTGAAGCGGGCGGCAACCTAAAGGAAGCTTTCTTT. It yields the protein CASSEAGGNLKEAFF.

J is TRBJ1-6 and V is TRBV6-5; 7 nucleotides match TRBD1. J gave up 7 bases and V 2 bases, and 2 bases lay outside the gene matches. Germline V lookup: CDR1 MNHEY, CDR2 SVGAGI. The CDR3 has 14 amino acids. In DNA, the CDR3 is TGTGCCAGCAGTTACGGGGACAGAAATTCACCCCTCCACTTT. Its protein product is CASSYGDRNSPLHF.

The chain combines TRBV1 with TRBJ1-2; no DNA check was done on the table's D call, TRBD1. TRBV1 is shown as a pseudogene. The CDR3 runs 17 residues. For the CDR3, the DNA is TGCACCAGCAGCCATAGGAATCCACAGGGCTTCTACTATGGCTACACCTTC. Its protein product is CTSSHRNPQGFYYGYTF.

This clone was counted a single time. The CDR3 sequence: CASSLDPSREQYF. The CDR3, as DNA: TGCGCCAGCAGCTTGGACCCCAGTAGGGAGCAGTACTTC. J is TRBJ2-7 and V is TRBV5-1; D is uncertain. V was shortened by 0 bases and J by 7 bases, with 11 bases between the two germline ends. Germline CDR1 is SGHRS and CDR2 is YFSETQ. This CDR3 is built from 13 residues. Drawing the rest from reference TRBV5-1 and TRBJ2-7, the complete variable domain is KAGVTQTPRYLIKTRGQQVTLSCSPISGHRSVSWYQQTPGQGLQFLFEYFSETQRNKGNFPGRFSGRQFSNSRSEMNVSTLELGDSALYLCASSLDPSREQYFGPGTRLTVT.

The rearrangement links TRBV4-3 to TRBJ2-2, with 7 bases lining up with TRBD1. The CDR3 has 17 amino acids. Per the germline V gene, CDR1 is LGHNA and CDR2 is YSLEER. J was trimmed by 3 bases and V by 2 bases; bases with no gene match: 9. CDR3 sequence: CASSQNHRGGDTGELFF. As DNA, the CDR3 is TGCGCCAGCAGCCAAAATCACAGGGGTGGTGACACCGGGGAGCTGTTTTTT.

This chain links TRBV6-1 with TRBJ1-2; a possible D gene is TRBD1 (5 bases). Per germline, CDR1 MNHNS and CDR2 SASEGT. The ends were cut back, 0 bases at V and 8 bases at J, with 10 bases in the middle. There are 13 residues in the CDR3. The CDR3 coding sequence is TGTGCCAGCAGTGAAGCGCTCCAGGGAGGCTACACCTTC. This translates into CASSEALQGGYTF.